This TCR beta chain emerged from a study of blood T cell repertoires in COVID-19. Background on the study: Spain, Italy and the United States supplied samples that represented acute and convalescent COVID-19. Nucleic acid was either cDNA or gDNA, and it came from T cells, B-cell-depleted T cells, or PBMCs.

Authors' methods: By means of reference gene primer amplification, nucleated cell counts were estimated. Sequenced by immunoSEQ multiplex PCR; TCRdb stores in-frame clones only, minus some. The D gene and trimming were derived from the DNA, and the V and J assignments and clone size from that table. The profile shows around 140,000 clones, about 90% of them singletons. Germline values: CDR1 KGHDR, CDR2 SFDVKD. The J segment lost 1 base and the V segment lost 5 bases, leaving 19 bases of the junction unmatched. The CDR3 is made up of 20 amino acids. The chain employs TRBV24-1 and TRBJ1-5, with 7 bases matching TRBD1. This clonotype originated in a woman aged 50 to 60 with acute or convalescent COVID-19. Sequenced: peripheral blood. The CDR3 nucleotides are TGTGCCACCAGTGTGCCCCAGGACAGGCCTCAGAAGGGCAGCAATCAGCCCCAGCATTTT. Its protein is CATSVPQDRPQKGSNQPQHF.